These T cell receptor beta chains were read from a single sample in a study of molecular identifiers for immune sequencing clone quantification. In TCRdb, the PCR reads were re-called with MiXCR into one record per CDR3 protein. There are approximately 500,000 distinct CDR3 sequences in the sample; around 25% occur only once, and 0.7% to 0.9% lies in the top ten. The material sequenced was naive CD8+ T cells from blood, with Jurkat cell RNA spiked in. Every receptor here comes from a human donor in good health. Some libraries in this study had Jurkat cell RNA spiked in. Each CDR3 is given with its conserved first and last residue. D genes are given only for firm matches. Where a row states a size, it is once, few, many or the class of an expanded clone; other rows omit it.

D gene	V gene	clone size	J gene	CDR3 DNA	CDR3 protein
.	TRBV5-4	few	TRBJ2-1	TGTGCCAGCAGCTTGAGGGAGCTACCCTACAATGAGCAGTTCTTC	CASSLRELPYNEQFF
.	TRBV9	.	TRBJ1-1	TGTGCCAGCAGCGTAGGGTCGGATCGGACTGAAGCTTTCTTT	CASSVGSDRTEAFF
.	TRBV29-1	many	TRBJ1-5	TGCAGCGTCGGCGGACGGTACTCCAATCAGCCCCAGCATTTT	CSVGGRYSNQPQHF
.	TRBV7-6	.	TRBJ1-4	TGTGCCAGCAGCATCCGGGACGCGAGCCTTCAGGAACTGTTTTTT	CASSIRDASLQELFF
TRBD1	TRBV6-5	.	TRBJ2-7	TGTGCCAGCAGAAAAAACAGGGGTTGGGTCGAGCAGTACTTC	CASRKNRGWVEQYF
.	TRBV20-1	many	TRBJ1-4	TGCAGTGCTAGAGATCTAAGGTGGAATGAAAAACTGTTTTTT	CSARDLRWNEKLFF
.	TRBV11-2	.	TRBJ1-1	TGTGCCAGCAGCTTGTTGAACCCTGAAGCTTTCTTT	CASSLLNPEAFF
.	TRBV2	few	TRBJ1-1	TGTGCCAGCAGTCTGACCCGGTCTGAAGCTTTCTTT	CASSLTRSEAFF
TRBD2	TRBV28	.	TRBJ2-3	TGTGCCAGCAGTTTACCCGAACTAGCGGGAGGGCATGATACGCAGTATTTT	CASSLPELAGGHDTQYF
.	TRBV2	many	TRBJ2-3	TGTGCCGGTCACCGGGACACTCTCACAGATACGCAGTATTTT	CAGHRDTLTDTQYF
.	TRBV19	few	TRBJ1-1	TGTGCCAGTATCCCGGGCCAGTTTAACACTGAAGCTTTCTTT	CASIPGQFNTEAFF
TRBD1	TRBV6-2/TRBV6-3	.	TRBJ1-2	TGTGCCAGCAGGACAGTGACAGGGGGCGACTATGGCTACACCTTC	CASRTVTGGDYGYTF
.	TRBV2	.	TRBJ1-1	TGTGCCATGAGGAACAGGGTGAACACTGAAGCTTTCTTT	CAMRNRVNTEAFF
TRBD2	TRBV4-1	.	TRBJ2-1	TGCGCCAGCAGCCAAGATTCCAGGACTAGCGGGGTCTACAATGAGCAGTTCTTC	CASSQDSRTSGVYNEQFF
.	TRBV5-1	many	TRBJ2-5	TGCGCCAGCAGCTTGGCCGGAGGGACACCCGGATGGGAGACCCAGTACTTC	CASSLAGGTPGWETQYF
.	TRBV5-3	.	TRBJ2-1	TGTGCCAGCAGCTCGGGACTTCCCTGGAATGAGCAGTTCTTC	CASSSGLPWNEQFF
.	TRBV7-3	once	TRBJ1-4	TGTGCCAGCACCCCGATACTGTTTTTT	CASTPILFF
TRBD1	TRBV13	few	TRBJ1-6	TGTGCCAGCAGCGAACGCGACAGGGGGGATTCACCCCTCCACTTT	CASSERDRGDSPLHF
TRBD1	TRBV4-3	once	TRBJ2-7	TGCGCCAGCAGCCAAGATTCCGACAGGGGATTCGAGCAGTACTTC	CASSQDSDRGFEQYF
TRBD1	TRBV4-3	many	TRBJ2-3	TGCGCCAGCAGCCCAGGGACGACGAGACAGGGGTTCACAGATACGCAGTATTTT	CASSPGTTRQGFTDTQYF
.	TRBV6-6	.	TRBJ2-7	TGTGCCAGCACCTATGGGACGGACAGTTCCTACGAGCAGTACTTC	CASTYGTDSSYEQYF
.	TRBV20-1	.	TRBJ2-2	TGCAGTGCTAAAAAGTACATCGGGGAGCTGTTTTTT	CSAKKYIGELFF
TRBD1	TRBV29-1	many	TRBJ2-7	TGCAGCGTTGAAAGCACGACGACCAGGACAGGGGGCTTCTACGAGCAGTACTTC	CSVESTTTRTGGFYEQYF
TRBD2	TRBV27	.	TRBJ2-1	TGTGCCAGCAGTGAAGGGACTAGCGGGGGAAATGAGCAGTTCTTC	CASSEGTSGGNEQFF
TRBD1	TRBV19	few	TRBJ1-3	TGTGGGACAGGAGGAAACACCATATATTTT	CGTGGNTIYF
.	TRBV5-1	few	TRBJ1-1	TGCGCCAGTCGGGGGGTTATGAACACTGAAGCTTTCTTT	CASRGVMNTEAFF
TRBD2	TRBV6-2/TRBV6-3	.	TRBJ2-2	TGTGCCAGCAGTTACCTAGCGGGAGTTTCCGGGGAGCTGTTTTTT	CASSYLAGVSGELFF
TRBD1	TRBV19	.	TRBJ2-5	TGTGCCAGTAGTGCGCTGGACAGGGGGCCGGAGACCCAGAACTTC	CASSALDRGPETQNF
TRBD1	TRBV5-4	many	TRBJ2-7	TGTGCCAGCAGCTTGGGACAGGGGAGTGACGAGCAGTACTTC	CASSLGQGSDEQYF
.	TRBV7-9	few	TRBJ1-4	TGTGCCAGCAGCCCCCCGCAGCAGCCAAATGAAAAACTGTTTTTT	CASSPPQQPNEKLFF
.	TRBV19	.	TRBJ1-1	TGTGCCAGTAGTATTGGGGCAGCCCACACTGAAGCTTTCTTT	CASSIGAAHTEAFF
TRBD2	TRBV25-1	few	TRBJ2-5	TGTGCCAGCAGGGGTCTCGAGGGGCAGAGCGGGGATCTCCAAGAGACCCAGTACTTC	CASRGLEGQSGDLQETQYF
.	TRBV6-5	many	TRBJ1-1	TGTGCCAGCAGTTCCCAGGCCACTGAAGCTTTCTTT	CASSSQATEAFF
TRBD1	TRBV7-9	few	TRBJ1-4	TGTGCCAGCAGCTTCCTACAGGGGACTAATGAAAAACTGTTTTTT	CASSFLQGTNEKLFF
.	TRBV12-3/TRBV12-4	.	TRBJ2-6	TGTGCCAGCAGTTTAGATGCTGGGGCCAACGTCCTGACTTTC	CASSLDAGANVLTF
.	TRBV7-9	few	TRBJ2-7	TGTGCCAGCAGCTTGTACGAAAGCCCATCCTACGAGCAGTACTTC	CASSLYESPSYEQYF
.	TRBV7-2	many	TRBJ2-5	TGTGCCAGCAGCGTTAGCGGAAAAGAGACCCAGTACTTC	CASSVSGKETQYF
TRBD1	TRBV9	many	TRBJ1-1	TGTGCCAGCAACCCAGGGACAGCTCTCATGAACACTGAAGCTTTCTTT	CASNPGTALMNTEAFF
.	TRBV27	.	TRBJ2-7	TGTGCCAGCAGTTTATCTGATCCAGGGGATCCCTACGAGCAGTACTTC	CASSLSDPGDPYEQYF
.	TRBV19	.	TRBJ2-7	TGTGCCACCGAGGGGGACGAGCAGTACTTC	CATEGDEQYF
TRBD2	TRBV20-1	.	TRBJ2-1	TGCAGTGCGCCGAATCTCCCGGGACTAGCGGGAGGGCCCGGGAATGAGCAGTTCTTC	CSAPNLPGLAGGPGNEQFF
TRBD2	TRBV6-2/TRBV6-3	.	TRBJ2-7	TGTGCCAGCAGCCTCGTGGGGCTAGCGGGGCTTTCCTACGAGCAGTACTTC	CASSLVGLAGLSYEQYF
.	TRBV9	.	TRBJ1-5	TGTGCCAGCAGCGCGTACGGGGGCGGTCAGCCCCAGCATTTT	CASSAYGGGQPQHF
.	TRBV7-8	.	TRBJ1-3	TGTGCCAGCAGCTTAGAGGTTATTGGCAGCTCTGGAAACACCATATATTTT	CASSLEVIGSSGNTIYF
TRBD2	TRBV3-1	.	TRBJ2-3	TGTGCCAGCAGCCCCGTTACTAGCGGGAGTGCACTAACAGATACGCAGTATTTT	CASSPVTSGSALTDTQYF
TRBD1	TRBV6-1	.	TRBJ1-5	TGTGCCAGCAGTGAATATGAGGGGGCAGGGAATCAGCCCCAGCATTTT	CASSEYEGAGNQPQHF
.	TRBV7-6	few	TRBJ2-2	TGTGCCAGCAGCTTGAATACAGGGAACACCGGGGAGCTGTTTTTT	CASSLNTGNTGELFF
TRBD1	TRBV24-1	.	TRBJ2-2	TGTGCCACCGGTGATTTAACAGGACAGGGCAACACCGGGGAGCTGTTTTTT	CATGDLTGQGNTGELFF
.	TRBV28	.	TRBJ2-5	TGTGCCAGCAGCCAACCGCTGGTCTCGGGAGTCAGGAGGGAGACCCAGTACTTC	CASSQPLVSGVRRETQYF
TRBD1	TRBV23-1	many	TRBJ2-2	TGCGCCAGCACCAGACAGGGGACGAGGACCGGGGAGCTGTTTTTT	CASTRQGTRTGELFF
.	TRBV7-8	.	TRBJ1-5	TGTGCCAGCATCTTAGCCGATAATAGCAATCAGCCCCAGCATTTT	CASILADNSNQPQHF
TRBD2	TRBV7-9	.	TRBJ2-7	TGTGCCAGCGCAGCCGGGACTAGCGGGTTCGAGCAGTACTTC	CASAAGTSGFEQYF
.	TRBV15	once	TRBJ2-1	TGCGCCACCAGCAGTGAAAATGAGCAGTTCTTC	CATSSENEQFF
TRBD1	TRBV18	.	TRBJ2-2	TGTGCCAGCTCAACGCGGGACAGGGGGTCCGGGGAGCTGTTTTTT	CASSTRDRGSGELFF
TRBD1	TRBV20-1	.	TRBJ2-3	TGCAGTGCTAGAGATTTTCTTCGGGACAGGGGTGGCTCGCATCCAGATACGCAGTATTTT	CSARDFLRDRGGSHPDTQYF
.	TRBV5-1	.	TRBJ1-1	TGCGCCAGCAGCTTGACACAACAGAACACTGAAGCTTTCTTT	CASSLTQQNTEAFF